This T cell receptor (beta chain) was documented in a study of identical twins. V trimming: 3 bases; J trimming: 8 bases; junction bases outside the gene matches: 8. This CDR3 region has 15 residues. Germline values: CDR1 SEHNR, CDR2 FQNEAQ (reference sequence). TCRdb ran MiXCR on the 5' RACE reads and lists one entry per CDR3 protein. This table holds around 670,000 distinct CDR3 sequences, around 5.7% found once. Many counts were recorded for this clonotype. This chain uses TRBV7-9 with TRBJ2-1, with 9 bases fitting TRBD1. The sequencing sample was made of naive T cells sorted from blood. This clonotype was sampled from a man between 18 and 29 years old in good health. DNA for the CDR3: TGTGCCAGCAGCTTTGGGGACAGGGTAATGGATGAGCAGTTCTTC. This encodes CASSFGDRVMDEQFF.